This TCR beta chain derives from a study of beta chain features in type 1 diabetes. About the research overall: Cell yields, age and gender were similar between patients and healthy donors.

Note on this clone: Its antigen is not identified.

As every portion of the isolated RNA was reverse transcribed, the sequencing read expressed TCRB transcripts. Produced via immunoSEQ multiplex PCR; TCRdb's table is partial and in-frame only. The sample consists of about 710,000 clones, roughly 13% of them appearing once. Study-level points and caveats: Reduced insertions and increased deletions marked VDJ junctions in type 1 diabetes patients. For Type 1 diabetes patients, all four CD4+ subsets carried TCRB CDR3s that were moderately but significantly shorter.

Germline V CDR1 and CDR2: MNHNS, SASEGT. This CDR3 contains 11 residues. Deletions cut 6 bases from V and 7 bases from J, with 7 bases between. It was via CD45RO/CCR7/CD25/CD127/CD95/CD27 that CD4+ naive, central memory, regulatory and stem cell-like memory cells were sorted. Sorted populations were all over 95% pure. The sequence derives from a man between 18 and 35 years old with type 1 diabetes. V gene TRBV6-1 combines with J gene TRBJ2-1, with D maybe TRBD2 (5 bases). Specimen: naive CD4+ T cells from blood. DNA of the CDR3: TGTGCCAGCAGGCGAGGGAATGAGCAGTTCTTC. Encoded protein: CASRRGNEQFF.